This TCR beta chain was profiled in a study of CD8 T cells in Susac syndrome. Study-wide findings and caveats: The number of individuals included in the study's TCR sequencing and HLA analysis was acknowledged as relatively small.

Controls comprised healthy donors matched for age and sex. While CD8+ and CD4+ T cells were isolated negatively, TEMRA cells were enriched by FACS. CDR3 length: 14 residues. Germline CDR1 reads LNHNV; CDR2 reads YYDKDF (reference sequence). The V end was cut by 5 bases, the J end by 0 bases, with 11 bases between. Comment on this clonotype: The antigen remains unidentified.

Random hexamers were used to reverse transcribe an amount of 0.5 to 1 ug RNA. Amplification of the TCR beta CDR3 was carried out by immunoSEQ multiplex PCR, which spanned a total of 54 Vbeta and 13 Jbeta segments. Via MiXCR, TCRdb re-called the immunoSEQ multiplex PCR reads, giving one row per CDR3 protein. The sample has fewer than 70,000 distinct CDR3 sequences; 95% are singletons. The gene calls are TRBV15 and TRBJ2-7, with D maybe TRBD1 (6 bases). The receptor's source is a human donor in good health. Sequencing was performed on CD8+ T cells from PBMCs. CDR3 protein: CATSLSRGSYEQYF. The DNA for the CDR3 is TGTGCCACCAGCCTCTCCAGGGGCTCCTACGAGCAGTACTTC.